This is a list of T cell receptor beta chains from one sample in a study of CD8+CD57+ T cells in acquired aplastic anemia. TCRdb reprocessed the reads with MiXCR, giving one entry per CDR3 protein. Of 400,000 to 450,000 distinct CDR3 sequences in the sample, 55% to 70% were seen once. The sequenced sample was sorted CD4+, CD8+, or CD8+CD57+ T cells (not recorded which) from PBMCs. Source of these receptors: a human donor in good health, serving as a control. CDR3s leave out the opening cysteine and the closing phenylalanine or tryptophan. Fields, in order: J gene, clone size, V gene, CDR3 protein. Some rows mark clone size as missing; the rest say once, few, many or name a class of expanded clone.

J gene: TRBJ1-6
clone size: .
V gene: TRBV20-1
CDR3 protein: SATGPSHNSPLH

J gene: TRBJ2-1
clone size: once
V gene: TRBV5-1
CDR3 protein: ASSLVTGLHNEQF

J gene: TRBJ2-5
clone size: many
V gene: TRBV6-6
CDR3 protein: ASSSPNSQETQY

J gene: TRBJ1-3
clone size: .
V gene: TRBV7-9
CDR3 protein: ASSLEGGGDFGPTIY

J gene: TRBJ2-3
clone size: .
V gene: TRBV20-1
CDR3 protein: SARVRGGQY

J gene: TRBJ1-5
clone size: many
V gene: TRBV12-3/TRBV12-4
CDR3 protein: ASSPLRGSNQPQH

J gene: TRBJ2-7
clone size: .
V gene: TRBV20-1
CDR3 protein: SASGQDEPH

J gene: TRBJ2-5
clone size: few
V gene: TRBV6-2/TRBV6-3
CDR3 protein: ASSSPSGGEETQY

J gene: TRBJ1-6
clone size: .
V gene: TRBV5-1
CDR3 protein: ASSLGRDRSNSPLH

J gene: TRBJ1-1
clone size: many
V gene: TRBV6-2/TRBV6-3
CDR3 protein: ASSSQGVTEAF

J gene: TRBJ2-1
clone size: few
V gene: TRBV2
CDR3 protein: ASKGTSGGNEQF

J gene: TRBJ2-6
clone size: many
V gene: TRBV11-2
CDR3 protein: ASSLVRTGLAGANVLT

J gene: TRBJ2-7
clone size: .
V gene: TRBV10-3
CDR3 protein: ASICGQPGREQY

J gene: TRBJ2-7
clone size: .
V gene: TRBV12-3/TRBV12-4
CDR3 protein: ASSSRGAHEQY

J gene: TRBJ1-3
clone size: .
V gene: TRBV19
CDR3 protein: ASSPGHQGITRY

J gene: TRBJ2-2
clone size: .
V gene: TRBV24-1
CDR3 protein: ATSDRDHTGELF

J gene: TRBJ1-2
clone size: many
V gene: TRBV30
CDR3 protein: AWSDNVTGGRRGYT

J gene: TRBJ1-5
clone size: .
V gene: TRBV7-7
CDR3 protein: ASSHHHGRSEPQH

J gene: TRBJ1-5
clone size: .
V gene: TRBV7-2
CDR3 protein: ASSLNTQPQHFGQH

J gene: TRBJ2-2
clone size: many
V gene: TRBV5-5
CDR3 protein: ASSLAARNTGELF

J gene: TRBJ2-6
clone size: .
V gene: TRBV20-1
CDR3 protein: SAKVNTNYGANVLT

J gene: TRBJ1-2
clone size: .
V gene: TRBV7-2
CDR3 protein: ASSLLSGRPYQYT

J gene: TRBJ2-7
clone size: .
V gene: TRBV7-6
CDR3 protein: ASSLRGHYEQY

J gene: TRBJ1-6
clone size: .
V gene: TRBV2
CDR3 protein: ASSYSDTPYNSPLH

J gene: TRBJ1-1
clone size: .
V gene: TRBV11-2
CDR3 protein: ASSIWTKNTEAF

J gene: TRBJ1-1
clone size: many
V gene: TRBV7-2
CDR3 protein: ASSPRGGRGATEAF